These 2 T cell receptor beta chains originate from one sample sequenced in a study of blood T cells in healthy people across ages. Primed by a sample-barcoded 5' primer and a J-beta primer mix, a second PCR proceeded for about 7 to 11 cycles. TCRdb ran MiXCR on the 5' RACE reads and lists one entry per CDR3 protein. The sample contains 700,000 to 850,000 distinct CDR3 sequences, 40% to 65% of which appear only once. Material for sequencing was blood. The origin of the receptors is a man older than 75 in good health.

The chain uses TRBV2 and TRBJ2-7; D is unresolved. This CDR3 region has 11 residues. The V gene lost 3 bases and the J gene lost 10 bases, with 10 bases spanning the gap. CDR1 SNHLY and CDR2 FYNNEI come from the germline V gene. CDR3 DNA: TGTGCCAGCAGTGACATCCCGGGTCAGTACTTC. This encodes CASSDIPGQYF.

The CDR3: CASSDPGSYREQYF. In DNA, the CDR3 is TGTGCCAGCAGCGACCCGGGTTCCTACCGCGAGCAGTACTTC. The V call is TRBV7-2, the J call TRBJ2-4; D is undetermined. TRBJ2-7 matches the DNA end more closely, so the J call is doubtful. The germline V gene encodes CDR1 SGHTA and CDR2 FQGNSA. The CDR3 consists of 14 residues.